This T cell receptor beta chain was obtained from a study of blood T cell repertoires in COVID-19. This CDR3 spans 14 amino acids. CDR1 and CDR2 (germline): MNHEY, SVGEGT. Deletions cut 6 bases from V and 7 bases from J, with 13 bases between. Data came from immunoSEQ multiplex PCR; TCRdb stores just in-frame clones and leaves some out. The sample yields fewer than 200,000 clones, around 77% seen once. The sequence derives from a man between 65 and 80 years old with acute or convalescent COVID-19. The sequenced material came from peripheral blood. The gene calls are TRBV6-2 or TRBV6-3 and TRBJ1-6; a possible D gene is TRBD1 (5 bases). The CDR3 spells CASSPPRQNSPLHF. CDR3 nucleotides: TGTGCCAGCAGCCCCCCCCGACAGAATTCACCCCTCCACTTT.